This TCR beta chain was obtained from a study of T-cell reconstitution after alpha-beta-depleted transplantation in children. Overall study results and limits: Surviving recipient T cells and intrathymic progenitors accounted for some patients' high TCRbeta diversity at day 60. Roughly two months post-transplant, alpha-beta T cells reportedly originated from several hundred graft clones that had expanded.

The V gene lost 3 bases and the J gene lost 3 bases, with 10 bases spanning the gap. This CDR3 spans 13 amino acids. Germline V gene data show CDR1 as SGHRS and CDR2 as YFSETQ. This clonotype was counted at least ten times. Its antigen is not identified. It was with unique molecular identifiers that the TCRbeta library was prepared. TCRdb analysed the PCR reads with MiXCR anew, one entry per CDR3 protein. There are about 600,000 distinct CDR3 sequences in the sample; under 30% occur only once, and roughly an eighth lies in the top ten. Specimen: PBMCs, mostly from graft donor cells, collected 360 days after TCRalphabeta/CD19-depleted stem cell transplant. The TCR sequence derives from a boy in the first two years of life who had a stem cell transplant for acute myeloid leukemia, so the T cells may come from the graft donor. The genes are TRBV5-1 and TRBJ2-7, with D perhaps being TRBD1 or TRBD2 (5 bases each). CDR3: CASSWDGVYEQYF. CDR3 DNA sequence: TGCGCCAGCAGCTGGGACGGAGTCTACGAGCAGTACTTC. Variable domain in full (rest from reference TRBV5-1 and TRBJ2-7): KAGVTQTPRYLIKTRGQQVTLSCSPISGHRSVSWYQQTPGQGLQFLFEYFSETQRNKGNFPGRFSGRQFSNSRSEMNVSTLELGDSALYLCASSWDGVYEQYFGPGTRLTVT.